This T cell receptor beta chain is from a study of cytomegalovirus exposure and HLA in healthy donors. Study-wide context: Roughly 85 million unique TCRs from HLA-typed donors made up an early data release. Findings of the study overall: Earlier analysis looked at TCR beta V segments, and most were productive about 87% or about 30% of the time.

Each of the donors was a healthy bone marrow donor. As regards this clone: Its antigen remains unknown.

A multiplex PCR was run with 60 Vbeta primers and 13 Jbeta primers. Produced via immunoSEQ multiplex PCR; TCRdb's table is partial and in-frame only. The table includes around 150,000 clones, around 83% detected once. This CDR3 contains 13 residues. The ends lost 8 bases at V and 2 bases at J; junction bases unmatched: 5. The germline gives CDR1 MGHDK, CDR2 SYGVNS. This chain joins TRBV25-1 and TRBJ2-5, with 7 bases identical to TRBD1. The sequence was collected from a man in his fifties or sixties in good health and CMV-seropositive. Sequenced sample: PBMCs. The CDR3 is CASGQDLQETQYF. For the CDR3, the DNA is TGTGCCAGCGGACAGGATTTACAAGAGACCCAGTACTTC.